A selection of T cell receptor beta chains follows, all from one sample in a study of human T cells and chemical hapten exposure. TCRdb passed the RACE reads through MiXCR, listing each CDR3 protein once. Among 39,000 or so distinct CDR3 sequences, approximately 3.6% were seen once, and the ten largest hold roughly 24%. This sample comprised whole blood, obtained in connection with sensitization to the hapten diphenylcyclopropenone (DPC). The receptors derive from a man aged 50-59 years with alopecia areata. Some clones in this sample may be carry-over from other donors' samples. Each CDR3 is given without its conserved first and last residue. Fields, in order: J gene, V gene, CDR3 protein.

TRBJ1-2	TRBV12-3/TRBV12-4	ASRGDATGSST
TRBJ1-1	TRBV2	ASTRENTEAF
TRBJ2-3	TRBV28	ASSLAAGTYTDTQY
TRBJ2-3	TRBV4-2	ASSQDKGPYTDTQY
TRBJ2-7	TRBV9	ASSVGLAASYEQY
TRBJ2-5	TRBV20-1	SARAGGVQETQY
TRBJ1-1	TRBV3-1	ASSRRQGGTEAF
TRBJ2-7	TRBV13	ASRNQGYEQY
TRBJ1-4	TRBV10-2	ASRGSGGVEKLF
TRBJ2-2	TRBV28	ASSPRQGARNTGELF
TRBJ2-3	TRBV10-3	AISGIDGGRLSDTQY
TRBJ2-3	TRBV2	ASSSQDTYTQY
TRBJ1-2	TRBV10-3	AISGEGFGYT
TRBJ2-7	TRBV6-6	ASSYSPDRGFSYEQY
TRBJ1-3	TRBV6-5	ASSPDGSGAHAGNTIY
TRBJ2-2	TRBV12-3/TRBV12-4	ASFGTGKLAGELF
TRBJ1-4	TRBV18	ASSSQGGSEKLF
TRBJ2-3	TRBV18	ASSLPPEVPDTQY
TRBJ2-5	TRBV6-2/TRBV6-3	ARASNATNQETQY
TRBJ2-1	TRBV7-7	ASSLVWGGRGEQF
TRBJ1-3	TRBV6-1	ASSEDVLSGNTIY
TRBJ2-3	TRBV5-1	ASSPPREDSTDTQY
TRBJ1-1	TRBV3-1	ASSQDLGSLMNTEAF
TRBJ1-4	TRBV29-1	SVGQGYEKLF
TRBJ2-7	TRBV5-1	ASSTLTSRHEQY